This TCR beta chain comes out of a study of shared clonotypes between healthy human individuals. CD4+ cells underwent separation, giving CD45RA+ naive and CD45RA-negative memory subsets. CDR3 length: 17 residues. V lost 4 bases, J lost 3 bases, and 10 bases stayed unmatched. Germline CDR1 SGHNT, CDR2 YYREEE (reference sequence). The study's findings and limits: Inspection by rarefaction showed sorted-subset sequencing to be incomplete despite large depth. The sharing of 4.5% to 5% of naive CD4 clonotypes was seen across several donors.

About this clone itself: What it binds is unknown.

Data came from immunoSEQ multiplex PCR; TCRdb stores just in-frame clones and leaves some out. The sample includes about 2.4 million clones, 80% to 95% of them seen just once. The TCR was taken from a man aged 18 to 35 in good health. Some clones in this sample may be carry-over from other donors' samples. Specimen: naive CD4+ T cells from PBMCs. Subset described: CD45RA+ positively selected. The chain is built from TRBV5-4 and TRBJ1-1; TRBD1 matches at 12 bases. The CDR3 bases are TGTGCCAGCAGCGTGGGACAGGGGGCGAGAAAGGACACTGAAGCTTTCTTT. Protein sequence: CASSVGQGARKDTEAFF.